A single sample gave rise to the 15 T cell receptor beta chains below, sequenced in a study of blood T cell repertoires in COVID-19. Repertoires were generated with immunoSEQ multiplex PCR, while TCRdb's copy carries only in-frame clones and drops some. The sample gives 320,000 or so clones, less than 90% of which show up once; 1% is in the top ten. The source material was PBMCs or T cells enriched from blood (not recorded which). The source of these receptors is a woman aged 30 to 39 who had recovered from COVID-19.

V gene TRBV18 combines with J gene TRBJ1-2; 8 bases agree with TRBD1. The germline gives CDR1 KGHSH, CDR2 LQKENI. Germline trimming cut 4 bases from V and 8 bases from J; bases unmatched to any gene: 9. CDR3 size: 14 residues. CDR3 DNA: TGTGCCAGCTCACTTACGGGACAGGAACGCGGCTACACCTTC. It yields the protein CASSLTGQERGYTF.

This clone was counted a few times. The same CDR3 also results from other DNA sequences found in this sample. This chain connects TRBV7-2 to TRBJ2-5, with 10 bases aligning to TRBD1. Germline V gives CDR1 SGHTA, CDR2 FQGNSA. V shed 5 bases, J shed 4 bases, and the junction held 4 bases outside the gene matches. The CDR3 consists of 14 residues. CDR3 DNA sequence: TGTGCCAGCAGCCAGACAGGGGGCGGAGAGACCCAGTACTTC. Its protein is CASSQTGGGETQYF.

The count of this clone is one. The rearrangement links TRBV19 to TRBJ2-5, with D possibly being TRBD1 (5 bases). In germline, CDR1 is LNHDA, CDR2 SQIVND (reference sequence). This CDR3 spans 14 amino acids. The V gene lost 0 bases and the J gene lost 2 bases, with 7 bases spanning the gap. In DNA, the CDR3 is TGTGCCAGTAGTATAGATCGACAGCAAGAGACCCAGTACTTC. It specifies CASSIDRQQETQYF.

The chain combines TRBV5-1 with TRBJ1-6; D is perhaps TRBD1 (6 bases). V shed 0 bases and J shed 8 bases, with 6 bases lying between them. CDR3 length: 13 residues. Germline lookup yields CDR1 SGHRS and CDR2 YFSETQ. CDR3 sequence (DNA): TGCGCCAGCAGCTTGGGGACAGATTCACCCCTCCACTTT. Its protein is CASSLGTDSPLHF.

The rearrangement joins TRBV5-1 to TRBJ1-2; D may be TRBD1 (6 bases). V was trimmed by 0 bases and J by 7 bases, leaving 16 bases between them. Germline V gene sequence: CDR1 SGHRS, CDR2 YFSETQ. The CDR3 consists of 15 residues. This CDR3 is CASSLGEGDRRGYTF. The CDR3 DNA is TGCGCCAGCAGCTTGGGGGAGGGGGATCGACGTGGCTACACCTTC.

This rearrangement joins TRBV9 to TRBJ1-2; 8 positions agree with TRBD1. The germline V gene has CDR1 SGDLS and CDR2 YYNGEE. The CDR3 length is 14 residues. V shed 4 bases and J 4 bases; nucleotides not matched to a gene: 6. The CDR3 region has the DNA TGTGCCAGCAGCCCAGAGACAGGGGTCTATGGCTACACCTTC. Residues: CASSPETGVYGYTF.

V gene TRBV15 combines with J gene TRBJ2-1; TRBD2 matches at 11 bases. Germline CDR1 LNHNV, CDR2 YYDKDF (reference sequence). V was clipped by 1 base and J by 6 bases; unmatched bases: 8. CDR3 length: 17 residues. The DNA of the CDR3 is TGTGCCACCAGCAGAGGCGTTGGGCTAGCGGGGGGCAATGAGCAGTTCTTC. Protein: CATSRGVGLAGGNEQFF.

This chain connects TRBV3-1 (or the pseudogene TRBV3-2) to TRBJ1-1; D is possibly TRBD1 (5 bases). The germline CDR1 and CDR2 sequences are LGHDT and YNNKEL (reference sequence). V dropped 7 bases and J dropped 2 bases, with 20 bases sitting between them. This CDR3 is 16 amino acids long. DNA for the CDR3: TGTGCCAGCACCCTGGGGTGGGGCAGGGCAAACACTGAAGCTTTCTTT. Translation gives CASTLGWGRANTEAFF.

This clone appeared once. The V gene is TRBV18, the J gene TRBJ2-3; D perhaps matches TRBD1 (6 bases). V was clipped by 2 bases and J by 0 bases, with 30 bases between them. The CDR3 totals 22 residues. Germline V lookup: CDR1 KGHSH, CDR2 LQKENI. The CDR3 spells CASSPISWGHTPSPSSTDTQYF. The DNA of the CDR3 is TGTGCCAGCTCACCAATAAGTTGGGGACACACCCCCTCCCCCTCTAGCACAGATACGCAGTATTTT.

V gene TRBV18 combines with J gene TRBJ1-1; 7 bases line up with TRBD1. The CDR3 runs to 16 residues. The V and J ends lost 3 bases and 0 bases, in that order; junction bases with no gene match: 7. Germline lookup yields CDR1 KGHSH and CDR2 LQKENI. The CDR3 reads CASSPTGTVMNTEAFF. The CDR3 DNA reads TGTGCCAGCTCACCCACCGGGACAGTTATGAACACTGAAGCTTTCTTT.

This chain joins TRBV18 and TRBJ1-2, with TRBD1 matching 7 bases. J lost 5 bases, V lost 4 bases, and 10 bases had no gene match. Germline lookup yields CDR1 KGHSH and CDR2 LQKENI. The CDR3 has 15 residues. CDR3 nucleotides: TGTGCCAGCTCACAAGACCAACAGGGGACATATGGCTACACCTTC. This sequence encodes CASSQDQQGTYGYTF.

The chain combines TRBV3-1 (or the pseudogene TRBV3-2) with TRBJ1-1; 7 bases map to TRBD1. Germline-derived CDR1 and CDR2 are LGHDT and YNNKEL (reference sequence). The CDR3 runs 16 residues. The J segment lost 7 bases and the V segment lost 7 bases, leaving 18 bases of the junction unmatched. CDR3 DNA sequence: TGTGCCAGCACCCTCGGCCCTCCGGGACAGCGGTATGAAGCTTTCTTT. Encoded protein: CASTLGPPGQRYEAFF.

On this clone: This sample also contains other DNA sequences that code for the same CDR3. The rearrangement joins TRBV7-2 to TRBJ2-5; 9 bases line up with TRBD2. After removal of 5 bases from V and 2 bases from J, the junction contained 9 bases not matched to a gene. The CDR3 is made up of 16 amino acids. The germline gives CDR1 SGHTA, CDR2 FQGNSA. The CDR3 nucleotides are TGTGCCAGCAGCCTCCAGGGGCTAGCGGGACAAGAGACCCAGTACTTC. It translates to CASSLQGLAGQETQYF.

This clone turned up a few times. The chain employs TRBV5-1 and TRBJ1-1, with 9 nucleotides matching TRBD1. Germline CDR1 reads SGHRS; CDR2 reads YFSETQ. The CDR3 consists of 17 residues. Germline trimming cut 1 base from V and 3 bases from J; bases unmatched to any gene: 10. CDR3 in DNA: TGCGCCAGCAGCTTGAGGCCCGCGACAGGGGGGGACACTGAAGCTTTCTTT. Translated: CASSLRPATGGDTEAFF. Combining the CDR3 with reference TRBV5-1 and TRBJ1-1 gives the whole variable domain KAGVTQTPRYLIKTRGQQVTLSCSPISGHRSVSWYQQTPGQGLQFLFEYFSETQRNKGNFPGRFSGRQFSNSRSEMNVSTLELGDSALYLCASSLRPATGGDTEAFFGQGTRLTVV.

The chain combines TRBV18 with TRBJ1-1; TRBD1 aligns across 9 bases. The CDR3 runs 16 residues. Germline V lookup: CDR1 KGHSH, CDR2 LQKENI. J gave up 3 bases and V 6 bases, and 11 bases lay outside the gene matches. CDR3 DNA: TGTGCCAGCTCCCGCAACCAGGGACAGGGCGACACTGAAGCTTTCTTT. It translates to CASSRNQGQGDTEAFF.